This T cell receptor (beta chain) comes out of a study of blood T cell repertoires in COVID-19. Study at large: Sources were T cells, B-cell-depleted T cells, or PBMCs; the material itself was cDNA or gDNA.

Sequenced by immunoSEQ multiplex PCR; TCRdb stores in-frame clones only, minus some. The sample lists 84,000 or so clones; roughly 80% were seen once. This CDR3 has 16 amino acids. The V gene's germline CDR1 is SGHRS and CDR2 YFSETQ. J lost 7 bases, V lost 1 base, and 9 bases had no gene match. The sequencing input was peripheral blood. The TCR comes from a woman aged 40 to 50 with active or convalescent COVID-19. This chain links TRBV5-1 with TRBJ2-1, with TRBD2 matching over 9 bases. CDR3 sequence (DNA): TGCGCCAGCAGCTTGCACTTCTTAGCGGGAGTTAATGAGCAGTTCTTC. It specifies CASSLHFLAGVNEQFF.